Each of the 20 T cell receptor beta chains below was sequenced from the same sample in a study of T cells in Graves' hyperthyroidism and ophthalmopathy. There were TCR beta CDR3 regions amplified from RNA transcripts. The HTBI primer set drove a first-round RT-PCR of the TCR CDR3. MiXCR, applied by TCRdb to the multiplex PCR reads, yields one record per CDR3 protein. The data hold more than 300,000 distinct CDR3 sequences, with around 20% observed a single time. Material: blood. These receptors all stem from a man between 18 and 35 years old with Graves' ophthalmopathy.

This clonotype was seen only a few times. J is TRBJ1-2 and V is TRBV6-1; D perhaps matches TRBD1 (5 bases). The CDR3 totals 14 residues. V was clipped by 5 bases and J by 4 bases, with 14 bases between them. Germline lookup yields CDR1 MNHNS and CDR2 SASEGT. In DNA form, the CDR3 reads TGTGCCAGCAGTTCCCCGACAGAGCCCTATGGCTACACCTTC. Translated, it gives CASSSPTEPYGYTF.

This clonotype came up a few times. The chain couples TRBV3-1 to TRBJ2-2, with 7 bases lining up with TRBD1. The V segment lost 10 bases and the J segment 7 bases; nucleotides outside the gene matches: 6. CDR1 LGHDT and CDR2 YNNKEL come from the germline V gene (reference sequence). The CDR3 extends over 12 amino acids. Here the CDR3 DNA reads TGTGCCACACAGGGGCTTGGCGGGGAGCTGTTTTTT. As protein: CATQGLGGELFF.

This clonotype was recorded at least ten times. The CDR3 protein is CASSQRQGKNTIYF. The CDR3 DNA follows: TGTGCCAGCAGCCAAAGACAGGGGAAGAACACCATATATTTT. The chain employs TRBV3-1 and TRBJ1-3; 8 bases are a match to TRBD1. The germline gives CDR1 LGHDT, CDR2 YNNKEL (reference sequence). Losses at the gene ends were 2 bases for V and 7 bases for J; bases not matched to a gene: 4. This CDR3 has 14 residues.

With respect to this clonotype: A much larger clone sits a single nucleotide away, making a read error possible. This rearrangement joins TRBV29-1 to TRBJ1-1; TRBD1 is a possible D gene (6 bases). CDR1 SQVTM and CDR2 ANQGSEA come from the germline V gene. This CDR3 has 14 amino acids. Trimming took 7 bases from V and 1 from J, leaving 16 bases between them. This chain's CDR3 is CSALGQWGNTEAFF. CDR3 DNA sequence: TGCAGCGCCCTTGGACAGTGGGGGAACACTGAAGCTTTCTTT. Full variable domain (missing parts from reference TRBV29-1 and TRBJ1-1): SAVISQKPSRDICQRGTSLTIQCQVDSQVTMMFWYRQQPGQSLTLIATANQGSEATYESGFVIDKFPISRPNLTFSTLTVSNMSPEDSSIYLCSALGQWGNTEAFFGQGTRLTVV.

This clonotype has more than one count but fewer than ten. The chain uses TRBV5-1 and TRBJ1-2; D ambiguous. The V gene lost 0 bases and the J gene lost 6 bases, with 9 bases spanning the gap. This CDR3 region has 13 residues. Germline V CDR1 and CDR2: SGHRS, YFSETQ. The CDR3 region has the DNA TGCGCCAGCAGCTTGGTGATGGGTGATGGCTACACCTTC. Its translation: CASSLVMGDGYTF.

This clonotype was seen a handful of times. The chain combines TRBV6-5 with TRBJ2-7; 7 bases agree with TRBD1. Germline lookup yields CDR1 MNHEY and CDR2 SVGAGI. The V gene end was trimmed by 2 bases and the J gene end by 7 bases; junction bases not matched to a gene: 17. This CDR3 comprises 17 residues. CDR3 amino acids: CASSYRPDQGEFGEQYF. As DNA, the CDR3 is TGTGCCAGCAGTTACCGGCCCGACCAGGGGGAGTTTGGAGAGCAGTACTTC.

In its sample, this clonotype was seen many times. The chain combines TRBV7-8 with TRBJ2-5; D assignment may be TRBD1 or TRBD2 (5 bases each). The CDR3 totals 16 residues. V dropped 1 base and J dropped 2 bases, with 14 bases sitting between them. Germline CDR1 is SGHVS and CDR2 is FQNEAQ. The CDR3 loop reads CASSLVRGSTQETQYF. CDR3 coding DNA: TGTGCCAGCAGCTTAGTCCGGGGCAGTACGCAAGAGACCCAGTACTTC.

The chain uses TRBV7-2 and TRBJ2-3, with a possible D match to TRBD2 (5 bases). V was cut by 6 bases and J by 6 bases, with 13 bases left in between. The CDR3 extends over 13 amino acids. Germline CDR1 and CDR2: SGHTA and FQGNSA. Written as DNA, the CDR3 is TGTGCCAGCAGTTTCAACCGGGGTGATACGCAGTATTTT. This encodes CASSFNRGDTQYF.

Ten or more counts support this clonotype. The chain uses TRBV11-2 and TRBJ2-3, with 10 nucleotides matching TRBD2. Germline CDR1 and CDR2: SGHAT and FQNNGV. With 5 bases clipped from V and 3 bases from J, the junction kept 8 bases outside the gene matches. This CDR3 is 16 amino acids long. As DNA, the CDR3 is TGTGCCAGCAGCCACCTAGCGGGGGCCACGACAGATACGCAGTATTTT. This gives the protein CASSHLAGATTDTQYF.

For this clonotype: An end of the junction does not agree with germline; a read error may underlie this. V usage is TRBV4-2 and J usage is TRBJ2-3, with 9 bases aligning to TRBD2. CDR1 and CDR2 (germline): LGHNA, YNFKEQ. The CDR3 spans 15 residues. The CDR3 DNA is TGTGCCAACAGCCAACGCCTAGCGGGGTTAGATACGCAGTATTTT. Translated: CANSQRLAGLDTQYF.

This clonotype was detected a few times. The chain employs TRBV7-9 and TRBJ1-4; D gene ambiguous. V was shortened by 4 bases and J by 7 bases, with 10 bases between the two germline ends. This CDR3 spans 13 amino acids. Germline V gene data show CDR1 as SEHNR and CDR2 as FQNEAQ (reference sequence). In DNA form, the CDR3 reads TGTGCCAGCAGCTCCTTATATCCTGAAAAACTGTTTTTT. Its translation is CASSSLYPEKLFF.

The sample holds many counts of this clonotype. The J gene is TRBJ1-6, the V gene TRBV20-1; maybe TRBD1 (6 bases). V was cut by 5 bases and J by 10 bases, with 15 bases left in between. CDR1 and CDR2 from the germline V gene are DFQATT and SNEGSKA (reference sequence). The CDR3 has 13 residues. The CDR3: CSAEGQLGSPLHF. DNA for the CDR3: TGCAGTGCTGAAGGACAGCTAGGCTCACCCCTCCACTTT.

The V gene is TRBV3-1, the J gene TRBJ1-6; TRBD1 agrees at 7 bases. The CDR3 sequence is 15 residues long. CDR1 is LGHDT, CDR2 YNNKEL, per germline (reference sequence). The trim removed 1 base at V and 7 bases at J, leaving 4 bases unmatched. CDR3 in DNA: TGTGCCAGCAGCCAAGCTACAGGGGCGAATTCACCCCTCCACTTT. It codes for CASSQATGANSPLHF.

This clonotype was seen many times. V is TRBV2 and J is TRBJ2-3; TRBD2 might be the D (5 bases). Germline-derived CDR1 and CDR2 are SNHLY and FYNNEI. V dropped 7 bases and J dropped 0 bases, with 17 bases sitting between them. The CDR3 loop spans 16 amino acids. The CDR3, as DNA: TGTGCCAGCAATGAGCGGAACCCGACTAGCACAGATACGCAGTATTTT. Translated: CASNERNPTSTDTQYF.

This clonotype was seen repeatedly, ten times or more. The V gene is TRBV12-3 or TRBV12-4, the J gene TRBJ1-4; D unresolved. The CDR3 loop spans 12 amino acids. V shed 2 bases and J shed 8 bases, with 6 bases lying between them. The CDR3 region is CASSLLTEKLFF. As DNA, the CDR3 is TGTGCCAGCAGTTTACTGACGGAAAAACTGTTTTTT.

On this clonotype itself: Just one base apart from a much larger clone, this may be a read error. The chain carries TRBV6-5 and TRBJ1-1; D remains ambiguous. V shed 2 bases and J shed 5 bases, with 15 bases lying between them. The CDR3 has 15 amino acids. Germline CDR1 reads MNHEY; CDR2 reads SVGAGI. CDR3: CASSYPGPRRTEAFF. CDR3 bases: TGTGCCAGCAGTTACCCGGGCCCAAGAAGGACTGAAGCTTTCTTT.

This clonotype occurred many times. This chain connects TRBV6-1 to TRBJ1-2, with D tentatively TRBD1 (6 bases). The V and J ends lost 0 bases and 5 bases respectively, with 16 bases between them. There are 16 residues in the CDR3. From germline, CDR1 is MNHNS and CDR2 SASEGT. The CDR3 protein is CASSEADRPLGYGYTF. The CDR3 nucleotides are TGTGCCAGCAGTGAAGCCGACAGGCCATTAGGTTATGGCTACACCTTC.

This clonotype has ten or more counts. The gene calls are TRBV2 and TRBJ2-5, with TRBD2 identical over 8 bases. Unmatched junction bases numbered 9, after V lost 6 bases and J lost 0 bases. The CDR3 consists of 16 residues. Germline lookup yields CDR1 SNHLY and CDR2 FYNNEI. Here the CDR3 reads CASSSGGGGNQETQYF. The CDR3 bases are TGTGCCAGCAGCTCCGGGGGCGGGGGGAACCAAGAGACCCAGTACTTC.

The rearrangement links TRBV7-6 to TRBJ1-1; D is undetermined. Trimming took off 8 bases at V and 0 bases at J, with 13 bases between the two ends. Per germline, CDR1 SGHVS and CDR2 FNYEAQ. The CDR3 covers 14 residues. This CDR3 reads CASSPLTLNTEAFF. CDR3 nucleotide sequence: TGTGCCAGCTCCCCCCTAACATTGAACACTGAAGCTTTCTTT.

This clonotype was found a few times. The chain links TRBV11-2 to TRBJ2-6, with a tentative D call TRBD1 (8 bases). With 4 bases removed from V and 4 bases from J, the gap between germline ends came to 14 bases. The CDR3 covers 16 residues. CDR1 is SGHAT, CDR2 FQNNGV, per germline. CDR3 nucleotides: TGTGCCAGCAGCTCCAGGGGGCGGGAGGGGGCCAACGTCCTGACTTTC. This codes for CASSSRGREGANVLTF.